The source of this T cell receptor beta chain is a study of vaccination effects on CD4 cells after COVID-19. Across the study: Expansion of antigen-specific CD4+ T cells with viral peptide pools was carried out by the ViraFEST assay before sequencing. It was with about 9.3 IU/ml IL-2 and around 10 ug/ml peptides that a few million PBMC per well were cultured. Study-level findings and limits: Clones of infection and vaccine origin contracted markedly late after vaccination.

On this clone: The antigen is unknown.

Subsequent to roughly 9 days of culture, CD4+ T cells were isolated. Two-dose BNT162b2 or mRNA-1273 vaccination was given to participants. On days 3 and 7, fresh IL-2 medium replaced half the medium. Using immunoSEQ multiplex PCR, the repertoire was profiled, and TCRdb retains in-frame clones only, with some absent. The data show around 46,000 clones, 55% to 85% seen once. The sequences come from CD4+ T cells from PBMCs cultured without peptide, collected after COVID-19 vaccination. This clonotype was sampled from a human donor who received a COVID-19 vaccine.

CDR3 sequence reads: CASRGQGNSPLHF. CDR3 coding DNA: TGCGCCAGTAGGGGTCAGGGTAATTCACCCCTCCACTTT. The chain uses TRBV5-1 and TRBJ1-6, with D perhaps matching TRBD1 (5 bases). Germline lookup yields CDR1 SGHRS and CDR2 YFSETQ. The CDR3 is 13 amino acids. Trimming took off 8 bases at V and 6 bases at J, with 12 bases between the two ends.